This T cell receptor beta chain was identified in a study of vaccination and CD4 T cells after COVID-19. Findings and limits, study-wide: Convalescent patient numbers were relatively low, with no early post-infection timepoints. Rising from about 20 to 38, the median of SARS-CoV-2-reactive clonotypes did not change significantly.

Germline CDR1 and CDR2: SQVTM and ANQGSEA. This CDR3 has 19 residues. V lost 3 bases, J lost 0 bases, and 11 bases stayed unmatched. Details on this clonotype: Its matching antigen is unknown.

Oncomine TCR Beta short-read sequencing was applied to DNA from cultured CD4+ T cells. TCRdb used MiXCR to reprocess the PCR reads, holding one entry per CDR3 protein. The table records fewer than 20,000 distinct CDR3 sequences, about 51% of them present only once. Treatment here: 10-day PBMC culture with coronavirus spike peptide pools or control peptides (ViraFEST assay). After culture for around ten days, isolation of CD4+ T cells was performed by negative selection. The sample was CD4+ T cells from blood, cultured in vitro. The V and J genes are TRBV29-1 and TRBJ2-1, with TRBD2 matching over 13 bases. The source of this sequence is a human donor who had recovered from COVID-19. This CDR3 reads CSVDPYGTSGTSSYNEQFF. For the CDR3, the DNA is TGCAGCGTTGACCCGTACGGGACTAGCGGGACAAGCTCCTACAATGAGCAGTTCTTC.